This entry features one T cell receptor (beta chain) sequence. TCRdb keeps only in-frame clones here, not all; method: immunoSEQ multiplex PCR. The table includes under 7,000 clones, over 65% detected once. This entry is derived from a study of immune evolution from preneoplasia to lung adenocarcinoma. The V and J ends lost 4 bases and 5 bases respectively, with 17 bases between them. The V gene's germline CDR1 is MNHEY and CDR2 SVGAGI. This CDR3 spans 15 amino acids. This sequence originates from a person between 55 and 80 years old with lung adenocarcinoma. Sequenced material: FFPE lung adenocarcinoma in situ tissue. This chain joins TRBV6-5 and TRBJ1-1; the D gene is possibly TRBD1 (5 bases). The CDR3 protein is CASSFTQVQSTEAFF. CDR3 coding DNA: TGTGCCAGCAGTTTCACACAGGTACAGTCGACTGAAGCTTTCTTT.